Listed here is a single TCR beta chain. The antigen is undetermined. The sample belongs to a study of cytomegalovirus exposure and HLA in healthy donors. The wider study: A previous analysis identified approximately 110 million unique TCR beta sequences derived from some 170 million T cells. Study-wide results and limits: As immune exposure information, only CMV serostatus was available. TCR beta chains numbering more than 150 were designated cytomegalovirus-associated. Association of some 18,000 TCR beta sequences with HLA alleles was found at 0.05 false discovery rate in a later analysis.

The PCR had 60 Vbeta and 13 Jbeta primers. TCRdb's copy holds only in-frame clones and misses some; the assay was immunoSEQ multiplex PCR. The sample lists some 150,000 clones; approximately 80% were seen once. Germline-derived CDR1 and CDR2 are MDHEN and SYDVKM. The ends were cut back, 5 bases at V and 9 bases at J, with 14 bases in the middle. The CDR3 runs to 14 residues. The clonotype was recovered from a woman aged 45-65 years in good health and CMV-seropositive. Sequenced: PBMCs. V gene TRBV28 combines with J gene TRBJ1-6; maybe TRBD1 (5 bases). The CDR3 is CASSDGHPFSPLHF. The CDR3, as DNA: TGTGCCAGCAGTGACGGACATCCCTTTTCACCCCTCCACTTT.